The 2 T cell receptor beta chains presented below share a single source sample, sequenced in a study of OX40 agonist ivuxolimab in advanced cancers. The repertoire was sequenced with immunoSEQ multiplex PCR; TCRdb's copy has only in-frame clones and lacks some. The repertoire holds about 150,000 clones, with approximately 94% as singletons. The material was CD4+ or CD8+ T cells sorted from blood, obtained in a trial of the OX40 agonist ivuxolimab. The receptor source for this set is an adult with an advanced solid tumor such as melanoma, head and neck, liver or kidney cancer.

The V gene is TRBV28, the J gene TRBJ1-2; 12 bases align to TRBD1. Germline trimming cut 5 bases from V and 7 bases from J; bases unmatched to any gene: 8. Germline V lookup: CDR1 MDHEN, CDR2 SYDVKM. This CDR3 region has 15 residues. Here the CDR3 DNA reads TGTGCCAGCAGTGATCCGGGACAGGGGGCCGGTGGCTACACCTTC. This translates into CASSDPGQGAGGYTF.

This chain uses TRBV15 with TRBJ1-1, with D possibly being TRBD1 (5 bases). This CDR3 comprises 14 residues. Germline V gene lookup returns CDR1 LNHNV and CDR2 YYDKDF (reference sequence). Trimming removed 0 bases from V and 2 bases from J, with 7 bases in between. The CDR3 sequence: CATSRDRANTEAFF. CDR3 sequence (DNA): TGTGCCACCAGCAGAGACAGGGCTAACACTGAAGCTTTCTTT.